This TCR beta chain was profiled in a study of T cell responses to AZD1222 COVID-19 vaccine. General study findings and limits: The reported proportion of spike-specific TCRs targeting unmutated variant regions was nearly half. Only after the peak T cell response were repertoires sampled. Females made up more of the donors, who were largely white British, and clonal diversity may have come out too low. Spike-wide vaccine-associated CD4 TCRs dominated at 160-218 and 743-854.

The length of the CDR3 is 12 residues. The ends were cut back, 8 bases at V and 1 base at J, with 8 bases in the middle. Profiled with immunoSEQ multiplex PCR; TCRdb holds only in-frame clones, not every one. The sample yields 110,000 or so clones, roughly 84% seen once. As for this clone: Its antigen is not known.

The sequence came from an adult who received the AZD1222 COVID-19 vaccine. The chain carries TRBV12-3 or TRBV12-4 and TRBJ1-1; D is unresolved. The sequenced sample was peripheral blood, obtained 28 days after the second AZD1222 dose. This chain's CDR3 is CASANRNTEAFF. The CDR3 bases are TGTGCCAGCGCCAACAGGAACACTGAAGCTTTCTTT.